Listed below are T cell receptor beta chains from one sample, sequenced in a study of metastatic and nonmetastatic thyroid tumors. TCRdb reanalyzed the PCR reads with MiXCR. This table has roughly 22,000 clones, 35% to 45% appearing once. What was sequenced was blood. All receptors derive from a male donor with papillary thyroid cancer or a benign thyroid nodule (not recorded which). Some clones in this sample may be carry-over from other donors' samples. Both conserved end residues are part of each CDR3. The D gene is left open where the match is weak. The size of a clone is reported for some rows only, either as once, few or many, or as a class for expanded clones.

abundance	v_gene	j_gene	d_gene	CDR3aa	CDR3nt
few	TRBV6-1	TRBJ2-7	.	CASSRGQEGSYEQYF	TGTGCCAGCAGCCGAGGACAGGAGGGCTCCTACGAGCAGTACTTC
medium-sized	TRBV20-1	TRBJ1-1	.	CSARRQLQTEAFF	TGCAGTGCTAGACGGCAGCTTCAAACTGAAGCTTTCTTT
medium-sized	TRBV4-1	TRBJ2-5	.	CASSQAGLLTETQYF	TGCGCCAGCAGCCAAGCCGGGCTTTTGACGGAGACCCAGTACTTC
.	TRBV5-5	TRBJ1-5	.	CASSLAPVDRQPQHF	TGTGCCAGCAGCTTGGCCCCCGTGGATCGCCAGCCCCAGCATTTT
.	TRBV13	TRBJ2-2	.	CASSLDPLSELFF	TGTGCCAGCAGCCTGGACCCGCTTAGTGAGCTGTTTTTT
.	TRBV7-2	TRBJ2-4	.	CASSLVGHGVKNIRYF	TGTGCCAGCAGCTTAGTTGGACACGGAGTCAAAAACATTCGGTACTTC
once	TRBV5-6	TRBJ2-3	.	CASSSFVDTQYF	TGTGCCAGCAGCTCCTTTGTAGATACGCAGTATTTT
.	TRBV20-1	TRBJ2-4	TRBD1	CSAREQGENIQYF	TGCAGTGCTAGGGAACAGGGGGAAAACATTCAGTACTTC
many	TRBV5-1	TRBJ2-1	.	CASSGGAPHNEQFF	TGCGCCAGCAGCGGGGGAGCCCCACACAATGAGCAGTTCTTC
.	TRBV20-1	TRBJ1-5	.	CSAPPEAGSNQPQHF	TGCAGTGCCCCCCCCGAGGCAGGATCGAATCAGCCCCAGCATTTT
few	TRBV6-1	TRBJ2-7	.	CASSRLTDQGQYF	TGTGCCAGCAGCCGCTTGACAGACCAAGGGCAGTACTTC
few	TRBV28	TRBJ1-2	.	CASLTGGDVYGYTF	TGTGCCAGCTTGACAGGAGGTGATGTCTATGGCTACACCTTC
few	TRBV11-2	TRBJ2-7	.	CASSAPGLEVDEQYF	TGTGCCAGCAGCGCACCGGGGCTCGAGGTGGACGAGCAGTACTTC
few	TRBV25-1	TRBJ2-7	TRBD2	CASSDPGTSGSRVQYF	TGTGCCAGCAGTGACCCCGGGACTAGCGGGAGTCGGGTGCAGTACTTC
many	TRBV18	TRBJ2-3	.	CASSPRQVTDTQYF	TGTGCCAGCTCACCACGTCAGGTCACAGATACGCAGTATTTT
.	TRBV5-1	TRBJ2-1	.	CASSLGSSRGNEQFF	TGCGCCAGCAGCTTGGGCAGCTCTAGGGGCAATGAGCAGTTCTTC